Below, one TCR beta chain is given with its context. Germline V gene sequence: CDR1 SGHTA, CDR2 FQGNSA. V gave up 4 bases and J gave up 3 bases; unmatched junction bases: 3. The length of the CDR3 is 15 residues. The record originates from a study of blood T cell repertoires in COVID-19. Study background: T cells, B-cell-depleted T cells, or PBMCs supplied cDNA or gDNA.

Libraries were prepared by immunoSEQ multiplex PCR; TCRdb keeps only in-frame clonotypes and omits some of them. The sample lists tens of thousands of clones; more than 75% were seen once. Sequencing was done on a sample of peripheral blood. The genes are TRBV7-2 and TRBJ2-6, with 7 bases identical to TRBD1. This TCR came from a woman in her 70s in a cohort sampled during active COVID-19. The CDR3: CASSSRGRGANVLTF. In nucleotides, the CDR3 is TGTGCCAGCAGCTCTAGGGGGCGTGGGGCCAACGTCCTGACTTTC. Supplemented by reference TRBV7-2 and TRBJ2-6, the full variable domain reads GAGVSQSPSNKVTEKGKDVELRCDPISGHTALYWYRQSLGQGLEFLIYFQGNSAPDKSGLPSDRFSAERTGGSVSTLTIQRTQQEDSAVYLCASSSRGRGANVLTFGAGSRLTVL.